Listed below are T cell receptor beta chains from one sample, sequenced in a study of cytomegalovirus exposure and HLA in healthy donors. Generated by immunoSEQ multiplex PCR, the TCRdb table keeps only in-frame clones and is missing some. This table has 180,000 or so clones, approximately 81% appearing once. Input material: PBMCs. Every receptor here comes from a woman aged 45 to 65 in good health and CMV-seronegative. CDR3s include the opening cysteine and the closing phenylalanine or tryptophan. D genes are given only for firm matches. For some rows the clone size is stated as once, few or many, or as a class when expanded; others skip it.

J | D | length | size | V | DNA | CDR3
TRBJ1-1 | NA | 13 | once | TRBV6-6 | TGTGCCAGCACGCCAGGGATGAACACTGAAGCTTTCTTT | CASTPGMNTEAFF
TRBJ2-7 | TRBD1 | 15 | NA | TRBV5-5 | TGTGCCAGCAGCTCGCCGGGACAGGGTGGGTACGAGCAGTACTTC | CASSSPGQGGYEQYF
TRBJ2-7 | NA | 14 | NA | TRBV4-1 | TGCGCCAGCAGCCAAGATCAGAACCGGGACGAGCAGTACTTC | CASSQDQNRDEQYF
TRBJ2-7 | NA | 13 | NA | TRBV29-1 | TGCAGCGTTGTTCACCCCAGTAACTACGAGCAGTACTTC | CSVVHPSNYEQYF
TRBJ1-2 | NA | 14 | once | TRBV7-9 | TGTGCCAGCAGCTACAGGGCCGATTCCTATGGCTACACCTTC | CASSYRADSYGYTF
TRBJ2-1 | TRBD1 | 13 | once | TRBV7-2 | TGTGCCAGCAGCTTAGACAGGGGGGATGAGCAGTTCTTC | CASSLDRGDEQFF
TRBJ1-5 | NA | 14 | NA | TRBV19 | TGTGCCAGTTCCTTCTCCCAGGGGAATCAGCCCCAGCATTTT | CASSFSQGNQPQHF
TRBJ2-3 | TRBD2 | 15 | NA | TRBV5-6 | TGTGCCAGCGCCAAGCAGACTAGCGGGAGTAATGCGCAGTATTTT | CASAKQTSGSNAQYF
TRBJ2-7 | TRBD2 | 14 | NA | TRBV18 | TGTGCCAGCTCACCATGGCGGGGGATAGACGAGCAGTACTTC | CASSPWRGIDEQYF
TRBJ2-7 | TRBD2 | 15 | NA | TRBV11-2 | TGTGCCAGCAGCCCCCTGGGGCGGGAGCAGTACGAGCAGTACTTC | CASSPLGREQYEQYF
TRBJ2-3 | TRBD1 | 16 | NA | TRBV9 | TGTGCCAGCAGCGAACCCCGGGACAGGTCCACAGATACGCAGTATTTT | CASSEPRDRSTDTQYF
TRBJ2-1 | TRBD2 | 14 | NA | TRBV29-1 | TGCAGCGTTGGACTAGCGGGGCTATACAATGAGCAGTTCTTC | CSVGLAGLYNEQFF
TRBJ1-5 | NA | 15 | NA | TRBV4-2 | TGTGCCAGCAGCCAAGATAAAACGGGCAATCAGCCCCAGCATTTT | CASSQDKTGNQPQHF
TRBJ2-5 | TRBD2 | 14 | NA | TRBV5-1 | TGCGCCAGCAGCGGGACTAGCGGGCAAGAGACCCAGTACTTC | CASSGTSGQETQYF
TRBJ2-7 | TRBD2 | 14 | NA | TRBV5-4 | TGTGCCAGCAGCTGGGGACTAGCTTCGGGGGAGCAGTACTTC | CASSWGLASGEQYF
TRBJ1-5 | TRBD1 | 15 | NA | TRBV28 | TGTGCCAGCAGTTTAATGGACAGGGGATTTCAGCCCCAGCATTTT | CASSLMDRGFQPQHF
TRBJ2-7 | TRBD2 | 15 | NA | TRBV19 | TGTGCCAGTAGCCGGACTAGCGGGAGCTCCTACGAGCAGTACTTC | CASSRTSGSSYEQYF
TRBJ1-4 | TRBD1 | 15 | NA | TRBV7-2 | TGTGCCAGCAGCCCCGACAGGGGGCGAGGTGAAAAACTGTTTTTT | CASSPDRGRGEKLFF
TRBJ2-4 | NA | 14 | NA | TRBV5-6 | TGTGCCAGCAGCTTGCAGGGAGCCAAAAACATTCAGTACTTC | CASSLQGAKNIQYF
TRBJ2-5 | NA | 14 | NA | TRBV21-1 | TGTGCCAGCAGCAAAGGGGGGGTCCAAGAGACCCAGTACTTC | CASSKGGVQETQYF
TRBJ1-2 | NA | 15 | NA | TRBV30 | TGTGCCTGGAGTGATTTGGGGGCGCGACTTGATGGCTACACCTTC | CAWSDLGARLDGYTF
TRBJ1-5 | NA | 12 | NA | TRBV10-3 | TGTGCCATCAGTGATCAAAATCAGCCCCAGCATTTT | CAISDQNQPQHF
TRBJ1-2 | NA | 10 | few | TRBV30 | TGTGCCGGAAGGAGGGATGGCTACACCTTC | CAGRRDGYTF
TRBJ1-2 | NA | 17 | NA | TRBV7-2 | TGTGCCAGCAGCTTAGACAGCAGAATAAAAACTAACTATGGCTACACCTTC | CASSLDSRIKTNYGYTF
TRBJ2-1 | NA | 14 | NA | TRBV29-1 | TGCAGCTGCCTAGGGGTGAACTCCTACAATGAGCAGTTCTTC | CSCLGVNSYNEQFF
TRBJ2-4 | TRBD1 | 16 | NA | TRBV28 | TGTGCCAGCAGTTCCAGGGGGCTTGTGCCCAAAAACATTCAGTACTTC | CASSSRGLVPKNIQYF
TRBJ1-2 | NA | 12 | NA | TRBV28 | TGTGCCAGCAGCCCCCTTCATAGTGGCTACACCTTC | CASSPLHSGYTF
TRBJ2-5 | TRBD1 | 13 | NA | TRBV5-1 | TGCGCCAGTTGGACAGGGCACCAAGAGACCCAGTACTTC | CASWTGHQETQYF
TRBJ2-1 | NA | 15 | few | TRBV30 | TGTGCCTGGAGTGGGGGCTCGGCTACCTACAATGAGCAGTTCTTC | CAWSGGSATYNEQFF
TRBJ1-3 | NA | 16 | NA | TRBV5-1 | TGCGCCAGCACGGCTTCGGGGGGCAGATCTGGAAACACCATATATTTT | CASTASGGRSGNTIYF
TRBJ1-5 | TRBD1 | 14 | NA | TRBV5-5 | TGTGCCAGCAGCTTGGAACAGGGGAATCAGCCCCAGCATTTT | CASSLEQGNQPQHF
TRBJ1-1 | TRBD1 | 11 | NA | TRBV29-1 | TGCAGCGTGAACAGGGGGACTGAAGCTTTCTTT | CSVNRGTEAFF
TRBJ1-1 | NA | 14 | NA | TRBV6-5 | TGTGCCAGCAGATTCCGTGGAGAGAACACTGAAGCTTTCTTT | CASRFRGENTEAFF
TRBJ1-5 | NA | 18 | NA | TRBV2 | TGTGCCAGCACCCAGAGGCCGCAGGGTTGGGTGTCCGATCAGCCCCAGCATTTT | CASTQRPQGWVSDQPQHF
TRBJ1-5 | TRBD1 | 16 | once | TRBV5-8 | TGTGCCAGCAGTCCGGGACAGGTATTTAGCAATCAGCCCCAGCATTTT | CASSPGQVFSNQPQHF
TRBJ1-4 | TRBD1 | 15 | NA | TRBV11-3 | TGTGCCAGCAGCTTAGTACAGGGGGCTAATGAAAAACTGTTTTTT | CASSLVQGANEKLFF
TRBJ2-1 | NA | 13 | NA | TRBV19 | TGTGCCAGTAGTGGACAGCCTAGGGATGAGCAGTTCTTC | CASSGQPRDEQFF
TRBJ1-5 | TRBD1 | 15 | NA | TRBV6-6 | TGTGCCAGCATACCCAGGGGGAATAGCAATCAGCCCCAGCATTTT | CASIPRGNSNQPQHF
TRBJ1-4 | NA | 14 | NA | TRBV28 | TGTGCCAGCAGTTTAGGTGGCAGATCTGAAAAACTGTTTTTT | CASSLGGRSEKLFF
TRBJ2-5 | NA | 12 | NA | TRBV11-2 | TGTGCCAGCAGCTTAGATGGCGGGACCCAGTACTTC | CASSLDGGTQYF
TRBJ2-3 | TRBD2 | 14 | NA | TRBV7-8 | TGTGCCAGCAGCGAGCGGGGGTACACAGATACGCAGTATTTT | CASSERGYTDTQYF
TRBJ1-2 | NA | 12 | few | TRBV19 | TGTGCCAGTAGTATTTCCCGCAGGTTCTACACCTTC | CASSISRRFYTF
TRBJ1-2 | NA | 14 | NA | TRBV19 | TGTGCCAGTAGTATGGGGGCGCGGTCGTCTGGCTACACCTTC | CASSMGARSSGYTF
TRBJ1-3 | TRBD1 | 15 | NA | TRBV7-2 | TGTGCCAGCAGCTTATTTGGGACAGCTGGAAACACCATATATTTT | CASSLFGTAGNTIYF
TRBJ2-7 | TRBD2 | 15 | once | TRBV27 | TGTGCCAGCGGCCGAGGGGCGGGGGTCTTCTACGAGCAGTACTTC | CASGRGAGVFYEQYF
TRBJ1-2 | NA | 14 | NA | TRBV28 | TGTGCCAGCAGCCTGGGCATAGTTAACTATGGCTACACCTTC | CASSLGIVNYGYTF
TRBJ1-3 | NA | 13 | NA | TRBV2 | TGTGCCAGCAGCCAGAACTCTGGAAACACCATATATTTT | CASSQNSGNTIYF
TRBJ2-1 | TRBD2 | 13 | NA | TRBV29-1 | TGCAGCGTCCCACTAGCGGTAAGGGGTGAGCAGTTCTTC | CSVPLAVRGEQFF
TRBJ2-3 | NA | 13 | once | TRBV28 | TGTGCCAGCAGGGACAGCCTTGTGGATACGCAGTATTTT | CASRDSLVDTQYF
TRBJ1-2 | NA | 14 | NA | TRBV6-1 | TGTGCCAGCAGACAGACCACAGAAAACTATGGCTACACCTTC | CASRQTTENYGYTF
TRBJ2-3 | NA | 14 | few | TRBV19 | TGTGCCAGTAGTATGTCACAGAGCACAGATACGCAGTATTTT | CASSMSQSTDTQYF
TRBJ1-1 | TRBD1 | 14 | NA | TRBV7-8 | TGTGCCAGCAGCCCCGGACAGGGGAACACTGAAGCTTTCTTT | CASSPGQGNTEAFF
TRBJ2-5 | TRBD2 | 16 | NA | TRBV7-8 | TGTGCCAGCAGCTCGGGACTAGCGGGGGGGCAGGAGACCCAGTACTTC | CASSSGLAGGQETQYF
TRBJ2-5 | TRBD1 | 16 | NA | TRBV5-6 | TGTGCCAGCAGCTTGGGGGCCGGGACAGGGAGAGAGACCCAGTACTTC | CASSLGAGTGRETQYF
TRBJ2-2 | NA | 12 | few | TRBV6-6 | TGTGCCAGCAGTTCCTTTAGCGGGGAGCTGTTTTTT | CASSSFSGELFF
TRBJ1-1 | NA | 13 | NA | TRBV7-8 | TGTGCCAGCAGCTTAGCGCGGGGGTCCCAAGCTTTCTTT | CASSLARGSQAFF
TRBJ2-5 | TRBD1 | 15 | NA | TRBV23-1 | TGCGCCAGCACCCAGTGGCAGGGGGTTCGGGAGACCCAGTACTTC | CASTQWQGVRETQYF
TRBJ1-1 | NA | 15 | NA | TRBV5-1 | TGCGCCAGCAGCTTACAACAGGGAATGAACACTGAAGCTTTCTTT | CASSLQQGMNTEAFF
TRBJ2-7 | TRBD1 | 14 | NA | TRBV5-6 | TGTGCCAGCAGCCTAAAGACAGGGACCTACGAGCAGTACTTC | CASSLKTGTYEQYF
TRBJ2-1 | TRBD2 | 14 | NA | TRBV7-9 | TGTGCCAGCAGCTTGGGGGGGGGCTACAATGAGCAGTTCTTC | CASSLGGGYNEQFF